The sequence of this T cell receptor beta chain was determined in a study of regulatory T cells in long-lasting Graves disease. Only a few counts were recorded for this clonotype. Its specificity is not known. CDR1 MNHEY and CDR2 SVGEGT come from the germline V gene. The CDR3 sequence is 14 residues long. Trimming left V 9 bases short and J 0 bases short, with 12 bases between. Study-wide results and caveats: TCR diversity in persistent Graves' patients was below that of newly diagnosed ones.

Building the TCR beta libraries relied on iRepertoire HTBI primers, and CDR3 regions underwent Arm-PCR. TCRdb re-called the multiplex PCR reads with MiXCR, one entry per CDR3 protein. This sample carries approximately 480,000 distinct CDR3 sequences, about 16% of them seen once, and the ten largest clones take 10% to 15%. This sample's time point: newly diagnosed GD, antithyroid drugs for less than 3 months. PBMC RNA served as the TCR library source. These data are also associated with another study on T cells in Graves' hyperthyroidism and ophthalmopathy.

The chain combines TRBV6-2 or TRBV6-3 with TRBJ2-4; D remains unclear. The source was peripheral blood mononuclear cells (PBMCs), collected at new diagnosis, from a patient treated with antithyroid drugs. The TCR originated in a man aged 40-49 years with Graves disease. Here the CDR3 DNA reads TGTGCCAGTGTTCGGAGTAGAGCCAAAAACATTCAGTACTTC. Its translation is CASVRSRAKNIQYF.